This T cell receptor (delta chain) was identified during a study of gamma-delta chains in newborns, infants, children. In the study overall: Microbial exposure reportedly drives polyclonal innate γδ T cell expansion after birth.

Trimming removed 1 base at V and 2 bases at J, with 29 bases between. The CDR3 length is 21 residues. Germline V gene lookup returns CDR1 TSWWSYY and CDR2 QGS. TCRdb re-called the reads through CATT. The sample records 7,000 to 9,500 delta-chain clones, 22% being singletons. This clone was counted only a few times. In the same sample, other DNA sequences code for this CDR3. The TCR comes from a child who was a newborn, infant or young child, either healthy, febrile or measles-vaccinated (not recorded which). V gene TRDV1 combines with J gene TRDJ1; possibly TRDD2 for D (7 bases). Sequences were obtained from blood. CDR3 coding DNA: TGTGCTCTTGGGGAACCCCCCCCCTTTCCTACGTGGGGGGCCTGGACCGATAAACTCATCTTT. The encoded protein is CALGEPPPFPTWGAWTDKLIF.